The 8 T cell receptor beta chains in this list originate from one sample, sequenced in a study of shared clonotypes between healthy human individuals. Naive CD8 isolation took CD45RO-negative cells positively selected for CCR7 and excluded terminally differentiated effector memory CD45RA+ cells. TCRdb's table, derived via immunoSEQ multiplex PCR, lists solely in-frame clones and lacks some. Among 760,000 or so clones listed, 90% to 97% were seen once. Sequenced input: naive CD8+ T cells sorted from blood. These receptor sequences come from a man younger than 40 in good health.

The gene calls are TRBV5-3 and TRBJ2-7; 7 positions agree with TRBD1. Being an ORF, TRBV5-3 has a function that is uncertain. The CDR3 consists of 14 residues. J was trimmed by 5 bases and V by 1 base; bases with no gene match: 6. In DNA form, the CDR3 reads TGTGCCAGAAGCTTGAATAGGGGGCATAACGAGCAGTACTTC. It encodes CARSLNRGHNEQYF.

This clone has just one count. This sequence joins TRBV11-2 and TRBJ2-7; maybe TRBD2 (6 bases). This CDR3 contains 15 residues. Germline-derived CDR1 and CDR2 are SGHAT and FQNNGV. The V end was cut by 1 base, the J end by 4 bases, with 14 bases between. CDR3 loop: CASSLAPGGVYEQYF. The CDR3 bases are TGTGCCAGCAGCTTAGCCCCTGGCGGGGTTTACGAGCAGTACTTC.

The chain couples TRBV6-5 to TRBJ2-5, with 7 bases that match TRBD1. The germline V gene encodes CDR1 MNHEY and CDR2 SVGAGI. Trimming took 6 bases from V and 2 from J; bases not matched to a gene: 6. There are 14 residues in the CDR3. CDR3 nucleotides: TGTGCCAGCAGACTCGGACAGGAACAAGAGACCCAGTACTTC. Protein sequence: CASRLGQEQETQYF.

The DNA for the CDR3 is TGTGCCAGTTTAGGAAATTCAGACAGAGGATATAACTATGGCTACACCTTC. This sequence encodes CASLGNSDRGYNYGYTF. V usage is TRBV28 and J usage is TRBJ1-2; TRBD1 might be the D (5 bases). Trimming cost V 9 bases and J 1 base, with 24 bases left between them. In germline, CDR1 is MDHEN, CDR2 SYDVKM. The CDR3 sequence is 17 residues long.

The chain carries TRBV15 and TRBJ1-5; D not resolved. Between the trimmed V and J ends, which lost 0 bases and 3 bases, there was a span of 9 bases. The CDR3 contains 15 residues. CDR1 is LNHNV and CDR2 is YYDKDF in the germline V gene (reference sequence). For the CDR3, the DNA is TGTGCCACCAGCAGAGATGTACCTTTCAATCAGCCCCAGCATTTT. It translates to CATSRDVPFNQPQHF.

This chain uses TRBV11-2 with TRBJ1-5; D may be TRBD1 (5 bases). The germline gives CDR1 SGHAT, CDR2 FQNNGV. The CDR3 totals 16 residues. The V and J ends lost 6 bases and 0 bases respectively, with 15 bases between them. CDR3 loop: CASSHAGVDSNQPQHF. CDR3 sequence (DNA): TGTGCCAGCAGTCATGCGGGGGTGGATAGCAATCAGCCCCAGCATTTT.

The chain has TRBV2 and TRBJ1-5, with 7 positions matching TRBD1. Germline V gives CDR1 SNHLY, CDR2 FYNNEI. Losses at the gene ends were 3 bases for V and 3 bases for J; bases not matched to a gene: 5. The CDR3 is 15 residues long. As DNA, the CDR3 is TGTGCCAGCAGTGAGGTAGGGGGCACCAATCAGCCCCAGCATTTT. This translates into CASSEVGGTNQPQHF. Drawing the rest from reference TRBV2 and TRBJ1-5, the complete variable domain is EPEVTQTPSHQVTQMGQEVILRCVPISNHLYFYWYRQILGQKVEFLVSFYNNEISEKSEIFDDQFSVERPDGSNFTLKIRSTKLEDSAMYFCASSEVGGTNQPQHFGDGTRLSIL.

The V gene is TRBV19, the J gene TRBJ2-2; 7 bases fit TRBD2. The CDR3 spans 15 residues. The germline V gene encodes CDR1 LNHDA and CDR2 SQIVND (reference sequence). Trimming took 7 bases from V and 4 from J; bases not matched to a gene: 9. The CDR3 DNA sequence: TGTGCCAGTAACCCCGGGACTAAGGTCACCGGGGAGCTGTTTTTT. Its protein is CASNPGTKVTGELFF.